These 20 T cell receptor beta chains originate from one sample sequenced in a study of blood T cells in healthy people across ages (dated by TCRdb to 2013 to 2016). Library method: 5' RACE. The instrument was an Illumina HiSeq 2500. A second PCR of about 6 to 11 cycles was performed with a sample-barcoded 5' primer and a J-beta primer mix. In TCRdb, the public reads were trimmed at Q25 with fastp and aligned with MiXCR, with productive beta chains retained. All rows with the same CDR3 protein become a single entry with the most common DNA and genes. Across this sample there are about 780,000 distinct CDR3 sequences, with around 24% seen only once. The leading ten clones occupy about 3% of the sample. These data also formed part of another study, on T cells of mothers and their children.

Sequencing was performed on blood. These receptors all come from a boy aged 5 to 17 in good health.

The rearrangement uses TRBV6-1 and TRBJ1-2; D not certain. The CDR3 length is 17 residues. Germline-derived CDR1 and CDR2 are MNHNS and SASEGT. V was shortened by 1 base and J by 2 bases, with 17 bases between the two germline ends. CDR3 in amino acids: CASSEVGWVSINYGYTF. The CDR3 DNA is TGTGCCAGCAGTGAAGTAGGGTGGGTCAGCATCAACTATGGCTACACCTTC.

There are a few counts of this clonotype. Germline and junction disagree at one end, which may indicate a read error. V and J are TRBV5-1 and TRBJ2-1; no clear D. The CDR3 runs to 15 residues. The germline V gene has CDR1 SGHRS and CDR2 YFSETQ. In DNA form, the CDR3 reads TGCGCCAGCAGCTTGGTCGGGCAGTCCTCCAATGAGCAGTTCTTC. Its protein is CASSLVGQSSNEQFF.

This chain connects TRBV12-3 or TRBV12-4 to TRBJ2-1; 11 bases agree with TRBD2. The CDR3 contains 16 residues. The V gene end was trimmed by 7 bases and the J gene end by 6 bases; junction bases not matched to a gene: 11. The CDR3: CASKDGGLAGANEQFF. The CDR3 region has the DNA TGTGCCAGCAAGGACGGAGGACTAGCGGGTGCCAATGAGCAGTTCTTC.

V and J are TRBV12-3 or TRBV12-4 and TRBJ1-2; D gene ambiguous. Trimming removed 0 bases at V and 4 bases at J, with 15 bases between. The CDR3 loop spans 16 amino acids. The CDR3 sequence: CASSLAPGRTSYGYTF. The CDR3, as DNA: TGTGCCAGCAGTTTAGCGCCCGGCAGAACAAGCTATGGCTACACCTTC.

The rearrangement uses TRBV20-1 and TRBJ1-2; weak D call: TRBD1 (6 bases). Germline V gene data show CDR1 as DFQATT and CDR2 as SNEGSKA (reference sequence). The CDR3 has 16 residues. V shed 0 bases and J shed 8 bases, with 22 bases lying between them. In DNA form, the CDR3 reads TGCAGTGCTAGAGAGGGATACAACCCGCCAGGGGAAGGCTACACCTTC. Translation: CSAREGYNPPGEGYTF.

V is TRBV20-1 and J is TRBJ1-4, with 7 bases identical to TRBD1. Germline loops: CDR1 DFQATT, CDR2 SNEGSKA (reference sequence). This CDR3 is 14 amino acids long. CDR3 coding DNA: TGCACCACTGTACAGGGGCATCCACCCGAAAAACTGTTTTTT. As protein: CTTVQGHPPEKLFF.

V and J are TRBV4-1 and TRBJ1-5; the D is unclear. This CDR3 is 15 amino acids long. CDR1 MGHRA and CDR2 YSYEKL come from the germline V gene. Trimming stripped 1 base from V and 9 bases from J, with 16 bases between. This CDR3 reads CASSQVRTAGLPQHF. The CDR3, as DNA: TGCGCCAGCAGCCAAGTCAGGACCGCCGGATTGCCCCAGCATTTT.

This clonotype has a handful of counts. The chain recombines TRBV2 with TRBJ2-5, with TRBD1 as a possible D gene (5 bases). Germline CDR1 SNHLY, CDR2 FYNNEI. V gave up 7 bases and J gave up 2 bases, with 14 bases separating them. The CDR3 runs to 14 residues. Here the CDR3 reads CASTRRDSQETQYF. The CDR3 DNA is TGTGCCAGCACCCGGAGAGACAGTCAAGAGACCCAGTACTTC.

This clonotype was found a few times. J is TRBJ2-4 and V is TRBV20-1; D may correspond to TRBD1 or TRBD2 (6 bases each). CDR1 is DFQATT and CDR2 is SNEGSKA in the germline V gene (reference sequence). V was clipped by 5 bases and J by 4 bases, with 12 bases between them. CDR3 size: 13 residues. CDR3 protein: CSAVGGRKNIQYF. CDR3 DNA: TGCAGTGCTGTAGGGGGGCGGAAAAACATTCAGTACTTC.

In DNA, the CDR3 is TGTGCCAGCAGTGAAGCGCTTCGACAGGGGGACCACGGCTACACCTTC. Protein product: CASSEALRQGDHGYTF. V is TRBV2 and J is TRBJ1-2, with 9 bases lining up with TRBD1. The CDR3 has 16 residues. CDR1 SNHLY and CDR2 FYNNEI come from the germline V gene. The junction had 10 bases not matched to a gene; V was cut back by 0 bases and J by 8 bases.

CDR3 coding DNA: TGCAGCGGGTTGACAGGGGCAACTAATGAAAAACTGTTTTTT. It translates to CSGLTGATNEKLFF. The rearrangement uses TRBV29-1 and TRBJ1-4, with 8 bases that match TRBD1. The trim removed 7 bases at V and 0 bases at J, leaving 4 bases unmatched. The length of the CDR3 is 14 residues. Germline V gene data show CDR1 as SQVTM and CDR2 as ANQGSEA.

The chain links TRBV9 to TRBJ1-1; TRBD1 might be the D (5 bases). The CDR3 runs 16 residues. V was pared by 0 bases and J by 7 bases, with 19 bases between. Germline V gene lookup returns CDR1 SGDLS and CDR2 YYNGEE. For the CDR3, the DNA is TGTGCCAGCAGCGTAGGCGGATACGGGGGTGGCATTGAAGCTTTCTTT. Translated, it gives CASSVGGYGGGIEAFF.

The chain employs TRBV21-1 and TRBJ2-1. TRBV21-1 is listed as a pseudogene. The CDR3 contains 14 residues. The CDR3 nucleotides are TGTGCCAGCAGCTTTCGAATCGGTTTCAATGAGCAGTTCTTC. It is translated as CASSFRIGFNEQFF.

A few counts support this clonotype. The chain recombines TRBV6-5 with TRBJ2-2; D not resolved. Germline V lookup: CDR1 MNHEY, CDR2 SVGAGI. V lost 0 bases, J lost 5 bases, and 10 bases lay in between. The CDR3 runs 15 residues. The CDR3, as DNA: TGTGCCAGCAGTTACTCGAGGTCCAGAACCGGGGAGCTGTTTTTT. It specifies CASSYSRSRTGELFF.

This chain connects TRBV29-1 to TRBJ2-5; the match to TRBD2 covers 11 bases. The end of the DNA fits TRBJ2-1 better, so the J call may be wrong. Germline-derived CDR1 and CDR2 are SQVTM and ANQGSEA. This CDR3 has 14 amino acids. The DNA for the CDR3 is TGCAGCGTCGGTACTAGCGGGGGTCTCGATGAGCAGTTCTTC. Translating gives CSVGTSGGLDEQFF.

Worth noting for this clonotype: The junction departs from germline at one end; a sequencing error may be responsible. This sequence joins TRBV2 and TRBJ2-5; TRBD2 is a possible D gene (5 bases). Germline assignment: CDR1 SNHLY and CDR2 FYNNEI. The CDR3 sequence is 12 residues long. CDR3 in amino acids: CASSWRQETQCF. In nucleotides, the CDR3 is TGTGCCAGCAGTTGGAGGCAAGAGACCCAGTGCTTC. The entire variable domain, with the rest obtained from reference TRBV2 and TRBJ2-5, is as follows: EPEVTQTPSHQVTQMGQEVILRCVPISNHLYFYWYRQILGQKVEFLVSFYNNEISEKSEIFDDQFSVERPDGSNFTLKIRSTKLEDSAMYFCASSWRQETQCFGPGTRLLVL.

This chain joins TRBV11-2 and TRBJ2-1; 10 bases map to TRBD2. The junction had 6 bases not matched to a gene; V was cut back by 9 bases and J by 4 bases. CDR3 length: 14 residues. In germline, CDR1 is SGHAT, CDR2 FQNNGV. CDR3 sequence reads: CASGSGGAYNEQFF. The CDR3 nucleotides are TGTGCCAGTGGCAGCGGGGGGGCGTACAATGAGCAGTTCTTC.

This clonotype appeared a few times. The chain links TRBV6-2 or TRBV6-3 to TRBJ2-5, with D possibly called TRBD1 or TRBD2 (5 bases each). This CDR3 spans 17 amino acids. Germline V gene data show CDR1 as MNHEY and CDR2 as SVGEGT. V was cut by 2 bases and J by 4 bases, with 20 bases left in between. CDR3 bases: TGTGCCAGCAGTTACCTGCCAGGGACGGTGAAGGGAGAGACCCAGTACTTC. Translated, it gives CASSYLPGTVKGETQYF.

This clonotype was observed a few times. The CDR3 DNA reads as TGTGCCAGCAGCCAAGAGGGGACTAGCGGCGGGGAGCTGTTTTTT. Its protein product is CASSQEGTSGGELFF. The rearrangement uses TRBV3-1 and TRBJ2-2; 11 bases align to TRBD2. With 0 bases clipped from V and 7 bases from J, the junction kept 1 base outside the gene matches. The CDR3 has 15 residues. CDR1 and CDR2 from the germline V gene are LGHDT and YNNKEL (reference sequence).

V usage is TRBV2 and J usage is TRBJ1-3; D ambiguous. Trimming took 1 base from V and 1 from J, leaving 14 bases between them. The CDR3 sequence is 17 residues long. CDR1 and CDR2 (germline): SNHLY, FYNNEI. CDR3 bases: TGTGCCAGCAGTGAAGGTCGTGGGTTCGCGTCTGGAAACACCATATATTTT. The encoded protein is CASSEGRGFASGNTIYF.